Shown below are 27 T cell receptor beta chains from a single sample sequenced in a study of cytomegalovirus exposure and HLA in healthy donors (dated by TCRdb to 2016 to 2017). Libraries were constructed by the immunoSEQ multiplex PCR assay. For the multiplex PCR, a mixture combining 60 forward primers for TCR Vbeta segments and 13 reverse primers for TCR Jbeta segments was used. This is the immuneACCESS table as TCRdb keeps it, with only in-frame sequences that have V and J called. A part of the clones is gone; compared with another copy, unresolved V genes explain less than half, and the rest is unexplained. For this sample the table gives some 170,000 clones, of which approximately 80% were detected only once. The top ten hold about 9.5% of the sample. The sample taken for sequencing was PBMCs. These receptors all stem from a man aged 18 to 29 in good health and CMV-seropositive.

This chain links TRBV7-2 with TRBJ2-7, with a tentative D call TRBD2 (5 bases). Germline lookup yields CDR1 SGHTA and CDR2 FQGNSA. V was shortened by 5 bases and J by 0 bases, with 11 bases between the two germline ends. The CDR3 totals 14 residues. CDR3 amino acids: CASSRTEASYEQYF. As DNA, the CDR3 is TGTGCCAGCAGCCGGACTGAAGCCTCCTACGAGCAGTACTTC.

This clone was counted a few times. J is TRBJ2-5 and V is TRBV2; 11 nucleotides match TRBD1. Trimming cost V 6 bases and J 5 bases; bases outside gene matches: 5. This CDR3 region has 14 residues. The V gene's germline CDR1 is SNHLY and CDR2 FYNNEI. As DNA, the CDR3 is TGTGCCAGCAGAGATGGGACAGGGGGGGAGACCCAGTACTTC. This gives the protein CASRDGTGGETQYF. The full variable domain, in which reference TRBV2 and TRBJ2-5 provide the parts outside the CDR3, is EPEVTQTPSHQVTQMGQEVILRCVPISNHLYFYWYRQILGQKVEFLVSFYNNEISEKSEIFDDQFSVERPDGSNFTLKIRSTKLEDSAMYFCASRDGTGGETQYFGPGTRLLVL.

This chain uses TRBV7-9 with TRBJ2-3; D possibly corresponds to TRBD2 (5 bases). The V end lost 1 base, the J end lost 5 bases, and 13 bases lay between the germline ends. There are 15 residues in the CDR3. Germline CDR1 reads SEHNR; CDR2 reads FQNEAQ (reference sequence). CDR3 amino acids: CASSLGGSEGDTQYF. The CDR3 DNA reads as TGTGCCAGCAGCTTAGGGGGTAGCGAAGGAGATACGCAGTATTTT.

The chain links TRBV30 to TRBJ2-3, with D maybe TRBD2 (6 bases). Germline assignment: CDR1 GTSNPN and CDR2 SVGIG (reference sequence). This CDR3 comprises 15 residues. V gave up 3 bases and J gave up 2 bases, with 15 bases separating them. The CDR3 loop reads CAWSGVGRNTDTQYF. The CDR3 coding sequence is TGTGCCTGGAGCGGGGTCGGGAGAAACACAGATACGCAGTATTTT.

The chain combines TRBV6-6 with TRBJ2-7, with D possibly matching TRBD1 (7 bases). CDR1 is MNHNY and CDR2 is SVGAGI in the germline V gene (reference sequence). The CDR3 runs to 15 residues. The V and J ends lost 5 bases and 6 bases respectively, with 20 bases between them. The CDR3 DNA follows: TGTGCCAGCAGTCCGCGGGTAGCGGAGGGGGCCGAGCAGTACTTC. This sequence encodes CASSPRVAEGAEQYF.

This clone was seen a single time. The V and J genes are TRBV5-8 and TRBJ2-2, with D perhaps matching TRBD1 (6 bases). This CDR3 has 15 amino acids. The V end lost 2 bases, the J end lost 6 bases, and 14 bases lay between the germline ends. CDR1 SGHTS and CDR2 YDEGEE come from the germline V gene. CDR3 residues: CASSFEQGVPGELFF. CDR3 sequence (DNA): TGTGCCAGCAGCTTTGAACAGGGAGTCCCCGGGGAGCTGTTTTTT.

The chain recombines TRBV19 with TRBJ1-4; weak D call: TRBD1 (5 bases). Trimming removed 8 bases at V and 5 bases at J, with 21 bases between. This CDR3 comprises 16 residues. From germline, CDR1 is LNHDA and CDR2 SQIVND (reference sequence). The DNA of the CDR3 is TGTGCCAGTCAAGAACCGGGGGGGACTGAGAATGAAAAACTGTTTTTT. Protein sequence: CASQEPGGTENEKLFF.

The chain employs TRBV30 and TRBJ1-6; 7 nucleotides align to TRBD1. V lost 8 bases and J lost 2; bases outside the gene matches: 12. The germline gives CDR1 GTSNPN, CDR2 SVGIG (reference sequence). CDR3 size: 16 residues. The CDR3 DNA is TGTGCCGGCCGCCTGACAGGGTTCGCCTATAATTCACCCCTCCACTTT. Protein: CAGRLTGFAYNSPLHF. The whole variable domain, remainder taken from reference TRBV30 and TRBJ1-6, is SQTIHQWPATLVQPVGSPLSLECTVEGTSNPNLYWYRQAAGRGLQLLFYSVGIGQISSEVPQNLSASRPQDRQFILSSKKLLLSDSGFYLCAGRLTGFAYNSPLHFGNGTRLTVT.

The chain joins TRBV9 to TRBJ2-5, with TRBD2 matching 12 bases. The CDR3 is made up of 15 amino acids. Trimming removed 4 bases from V and 4 bases from J; junction bases left unmatched: 5. Germline CDR1 SGDLS, CDR2 YYNGEE. CDR3 in amino acids: CASSLGLAGPETQYF. The CDR3 region has the DNA TGTGCCAGCAGCCTCGGACTAGCGGGACCAGAGACCCAGTACTTC.

The rearrangement uses TRBV5-1 and TRBJ2-7; 7 positions agree with TRBD2. V lost 2 bases and J lost 3; bases outside the gene matches: 2. Germline values: CDR1 SGHRS, CDR2 YFSETQ. The CDR3 spans 13 residues. The CDR3 DNA reads TGCGCCAGCAGCTTTACTAGCGACTACGAGCAGTACTTC. It encodes CASSFTSDYEQYF.

The CDR3 nucleotides read TGCGCCAACGATCATAGCGGGGACGGGGATACGCAGTATTTT. It is translated as CANDHSGDGDTQYF. The chain joins TRBV10-1 to TRBJ2-3, with 8 bases that match TRBD2. Germline V gives CDR1 WNHNN, CDR2 SYGVQD (reference sequence). The CDR3 covers 14 residues. Trimming cost V 10 bases and J 6 bases; bases outside gene matches: 12.

The CDR3 DNA sequence: TGCGCCAGCAGCCAAGATCCCGGACAGGGCAATCAGCCCCAGCATTTT. Translation: CASSQDPGQGNQPQHF. V and J are TRBV4-3 and TRBJ1-5, with 7 bases identical to TRBD1. Germline V gene sequence: CDR1 LGHNA, CDR2 YSLEER. The V gene end was trimmed by 0 bases and the J gene end by 2 bases; junction bases not matched to a gene: 4. The CDR3 loop spans 16 amino acids.

The V call is TRBV5-1, the J call TRBJ1-2; D is undetermined. Germline V gives CDR1 SGHRS, CDR2 YFSETQ. The CDR3 extends over 16 amino acids. The V end lost 4 bases, the J end lost 1 base, and 17 bases lay between the germline ends. In DNA, the CDR3 is TGCGCCAGCAGCCCAAGTTTCGGTGTCAATAACTATGGCTACACCTTC. It codes for CASSPSFGVNNYGYTF.

The rearrangement links TRBV18 to TRBJ2-7; no definite D call. V was trimmed by 6 bases and J by 1 base, leaving 13 bases between them. This CDR3 comprises 14 residues. Per the germline V gene, CDR1 is KGHSH and CDR2 is LQKENI. This CDR3 reads CASSYDITSYEQYF. The CDR3 coding sequence is TGTGCCAGCTCTTACGACATTACGTCCTACGAGCAGTACTTC.

This chain uses TRBV19 with TRBJ1-6, with TRBD1 as a possible D gene (6 bases). From germline, CDR1 is LNHDA and CDR2 SQIVND (reference sequence). The V and J ends lost 1 base and 8 bases respectively, with 12 bases between them. The CDR3 contains 15 residues. The CDR3 DNA sequence: TGTGCCAGTAGTATAGGTGTCAGGGGAGATTCACCCCTCCACTTT. Its translation is CASSIGVRGDSPLHF.

The chain employs TRBV19 and TRBJ2-5, with 7 bases matching TRBD1. The CDR3 runs to 15 residues. V shed 5 bases, J shed 0 bases, and the junction held 6 bases outside the gene matches. Germline-derived CDR1 and CDR2 are LNHDA and SQIVND (reference sequence). The CDR3 DNA is TGTGCCAGTAGTCCAGGGACAGTTCACCAAGAGACCCAGTACTTC. Protein sequence: CASSPGTVHQETQYF.

This chain joins TRBV9 and TRBJ2-1; 9 bases are shared with TRBD2. J was trimmed by 4 bases and V by 4 bases; bases with no gene match: 6. The CDR3 is 15 amino acids. The germline gives CDR1 SGDLS, CDR2 YYNGEE. The CDR3 here is CASSLRLAEYNEQFF. The CDR3 DNA is TGTGCCAGCAGCTTACGACTAGCGGAGTACAATGAGCAGTTCTTC. The complete variable domain, with remaining parts taken from reference TRBV9 and TRBJ2-1, reads DSGVTQTPKHLITATGQRVTLRCSPRSGDLSVYWYQQSLDQGLQFLIQYYNGEERAKGNILERFSAQQFPDLHSELNLSSLELGDSALYFCASSLRLAEYNEQFFGPGTRLTVL.

V is TRBV19 and J is TRBJ2-7; D is unclear. Germline CDR1 and CDR2: LNHDA and SQIVND (reference sequence). The ends were cut back, 3 bases at V and 1 base at J, with 7 bases in the middle. The CDR3 is 13 amino acids. CDR3 nucleotide sequence: TGTGCCAGTAGTATGGGCATGTCCTACGAGCAGTACTTC. Amino acid sequence: CASSMGMSYEQYF.

The chain recombines TRBV10-2 with TRBJ1-6; maybe TRBD1 (5 bases). This CDR3 is 15 amino acids long. Trimming shortened V by 0 bases and J by 10 bases, and 13 bases separated the two germline ends. The V gene's germline CDR1 is WSHSY and CDR2 SAAADI. The CDR3: CASSESVGLWSPLHF. The CDR3 DNA reads TGCGCCAGCAGTGAGTCGGTGGGGCTTTGGTCACCCCTCCACTTT.

The rearrangement joins TRBV2 to TRBJ2-1, with TRBD1 as a possible D gene (6 bases). CDR1 is SNHLY and CDR2 is FYNNEI in the germline V gene. The germline V and J ends were trimmed by 6 bases and 0 bases, with 15 bases remaining between them. The CDR3 length is 16 residues. CDR3 DNA sequence: TGTGCCAGCAGAGCGGACAGATCAAGCTCCTACAATGAGCAGTTCTTC. Amino acids: CASRADRSSSYNEQFF. Supplemented by reference TRBV2 and TRBJ2-1, the full variable domain reads EPEVTQTPSHQVTQMGQEVILRCVPISNHLYFYWYRQILGQKVEFLVSFYNNEISEKSEIFDDQFSVERPDGSNFTLKIRSTKLEDSAMYFCASRADRSSSYNEQFFGPGTRLTVL.

This clone was counted once. The chain employs TRBV9 and TRBJ1-2; no reliable D call. This CDR3 is built from 11 residues. V was clipped by 4 bases and J by 7 bases, with 8 bases between them. Germline-derived CDR1 and CDR2 are SGDLS and YYNGEE. CDR3 protein: CASSSAGGYTF. Written as DNA, the CDR3 is TGTGCCAGCAGCTCCGCGGGTGGCTACACCTTC.

The V call is TRBV6-5, the J call TRBJ2-5, with 9 positions matching TRBD1. V was pared by 1 base and J by 4 bases, with 1 base of the junction left unmatched. In germline, CDR1 is MNHEY, CDR2 SVGAGI. The CDR3 is made up of 14 amino acids. The CDR3 DNA reads as TGTGCCAGCAGTTACTGGGGACAGGGAGAGACCCAGTACTTC. Its protein is CASSYWGQGETQYF.

The chain couples TRBV4-1 to TRBJ2-7, with 10 bases fitting TRBD2. Germline V gene lookup returns CDR1 MGHRA and CDR2 YSYEKL. This CDR3 has 15 amino acids. Trimming took 5 bases from V and 4 from J; bases not matched to a gene: 8. In nucleotides, the CDR3 is TGCGCCAGCAGCGACCTCGGACTAGCGGCATACGAGCAGTACTTC. Residues: CASSDLGLAAYEQYF.

The chain is built from TRBV25-1 and TRBJ2-5; maybe TRBD2 (5 bases). The germline V and J ends were trimmed by 4 bases and 7 bases, with 10 bases remaining between them. The CDR3 is made up of 12 amino acids. From germline, CDR1 is MGHDK and CDR2 SYGVNS. The CDR3 DNA reads TGTGCCAGCAGTGCCGGGGAAGGGACCCAGTACTTC. Its protein is CASSAGEGTQYF.

The chain couples TRBV6-6 to TRBJ1-3; D is possibly TRBD1 (6 bases). The germline V gene encodes CDR1 MNHNY and CDR2 SVGAGI (reference sequence). This CDR3 is 14 amino acids long. V lost 3 bases to trimming and J lost 7 bases, with 13 bases between them. CDR3 residues: CASSYLGTSNTIYF. The CDR3, as DNA: TGTGCCAGCAGTTATCTTGGGACATCCAACACCATATATTTT.

This clone appeared a few times. The rearrangement links TRBV29-1 to TRBJ2-3; 15 nucleotides agree with TRBD2. V lost 1 base, J lost 6 bases, and 14 bases stayed unmatched. The CDR3 spans 19 residues. CDR1 and CDR2 (germline): SQVTM, ANQGSEA. CDR3 DNA: TGCAGCGTTGAAGGCAGGACTAGCGGGGGGGCCCACGGGATTGATACGCAGTATTTT. Amino acids: CSVEGRTSGGAHGIDTQYF.

V and J are TRBV27 and TRBJ2-7; D ambiguous. Germline V lookup: CDR1 MNHEY, CDR2 SMNVEV (reference sequence). With 5 bases removed from V and 5 bases from J, the gap between germline ends came to 16 bases. The CDR3 consists of 14 residues. The CDR3 is CASSPIYSTHEQYF. In DNA, the CDR3 is TGTGCCAGCAGTCCCATCTACTCTACCCACGAGCAGTACTTC.